The TCR beta chain described here comes from a study of blood T cell repertoires in COVID-19. Here immunoSEQ multiplex PCR was the method, and the copy in TCRdb shows in-frame clones only, minus some. The sample includes 300,000 to 400,000 clones, around 86% of them seen just once. The CDR3 extends over 22 amino acids. V was cut by 6 bases and J by 1 base, with 36 bases left in between. CDR1 is LNHDA, CDR2 SQIVND, per germline (reference sequence). The sequencing sample was made of PBMCs or T cells enriched from blood (not recorded which). This clonotype was sampled from a woman aged 40 to 50 with acute COVID-19. The chain recombines TRBV19 with TRBJ1-1; a possible D gene is TRBD1 (5 bases). DNA for the CDR3: TGTGCCAGTAGACCAATTCAGCAACTGGGGCCCCACCGGAATACTCAGAACACTGAAGCTTTCTTT. It yields the protein CASRPIQQLGPHRNTQNTEAFF.